Listed below are T cell receptor beta chains from one sample, sequenced in a study of cytomegalovirus exposure and HLA in healthy donors. Data came from immunoSEQ multiplex PCR; TCRdb stores just in-frame clones and leaves some out. The top ten clones hold approximately 10% of a sample with under 75,000 clones, about 74% of them seen once. Sequencing used PBMCs. The receptors derive from a human donor in good health. CDR3s include the opening cysteine and the closing phenylalanine or tryptophan. Fields, in order: J gene, V gene, clone size, D gene, CDR3 DNA, CDR3 protein. D genes are given only for firm matches. Clone size is not always given. Where it is, it says once, few, many or a class for expanded clones.

J: TRBJ2-7; V: TRBV6-1; size: NA; D: NA; DNA: TGTGCCAGCAGTGATGTGGGCCGAGCCTACGAGCAGTACTTC; CDR3: CASSDVGRAYEQYF
J: TRBJ1-1; V: TRBV19; size: NA; D: NA; DNA: TGTGCCAGTACCTATCGGGAGGGTTCTGAAGCTTTCTTT; CDR3: CASTYREGSEAFF
J: TRBJ1-4; V: TRBV28; size: NA; D: NA; DNA: TGTGCCAGCAGTATATCGACAGGCTTTAATGAAAAACTGTTTTTT; CDR3: CASSISTGFNEKLFF
J: TRBJ1-6; V: TRBV9; size: NA; D: NA; DNA: TGTGCCAGCAGCGTAGGGGGCAGGAGCTCCTATAATTCACCCCTCCACTTT; CDR3: CASSVGGRSSYNSPLHF
J: TRBJ2-3; V: TRBV7-9; size: NA; D: NA; DNA: TGTGCCAGCAGCTTAGGGCACACCGGGGATACGCAGTATTTT; CDR3: CASSLGHTGDTQYF
J: TRBJ2-1; V: TRBV5-1; size: once; D: TRBD2; DNA: TGCGCCAGCAGCTTGGGATCATCGGGAGGTGAGCAGTTCTTC; CDR3: CASSLGSSGGEQFF
J: TRBJ2-7; V: TRBV15; size: NA; D: NA; DNA: TGTGCCACCAGCAGAGAAACGCGGTACGAGCAGTACTTC; CDR3: CATSRETRYEQYF
J: TRBJ2-3; V: TRBV14; size: NA; D: NA; DNA: TGTGCCAGCAGCCAAGAACAGGGATATGGGAATACGCAGTATTTT; CDR3: CASSQEQGYGNTQYF
J: TRBJ2-1; V: TRBV6-6; size: NA; D: NA; DNA: TGTGCCAGCAGTACAGCGACTGGACTTGACAATGAGCAGTTCTTC; CDR3: CASSTATGLDNEQFF
J: TRBJ2-6; V: TRBV5-1; size: few; D: NA; DNA: TGCGCCAGCAGTTCCGCGGCGGGGGCCAACGTCCTGACTTTC; CDR3: CASSSAAGANVLTF
J: TRBJ2-7; V: TRBV7-3; size: NA; D: TRBD1; DNA: TGTGCCAGCAGCTTAACTCGACAGGGCGCCGCCGAGCAGTACTTC; CDR3: CASSLTRQGAAEQYF
J: TRBJ2-2; V: TRBV6-6; size: NA; D: TRBD2; DNA: TGTGCCAGCAGCATAGCGGGGTTGAACACCGGGGAGCTGTTTTTT; CDR3: CASSIAGLNTGELFF
J: TRBJ2-7; V: TRBV29-1; size: NA; D: TRBD1; DNA: TGCAGCGTTGCGGGACAGGAGGGTATCTCCTACGAGCAGTACTTC; CDR3: CSVAGQEGISYEQYF
J: TRBJ1-1; V: TRBV5-1; size: NA; D: NA; DNA: TGCGCCAGCAGCTTGGGGGCATTGAACACTGAAGCTTTCTTT; CDR3: CASSLGALNTEAFF
J: TRBJ1-5; V: TRBV7-9; size: few; D: NA; DNA: TGTGCCAGCAGCTTAAGCGGGTCTACCCAGCATTTT; CDR3: CASSLSGSTQHF
J: TRBJ2-1; V: TRBV25-1; size: NA; D: NA; DNA: TGTGCCAGCCGCCGGGGGTATGAGCAGTTCTTC; CDR3: CASRRGYEQFF
J: TRBJ2-5; V: TRBV5-6; size: NA; D: TRBD2; DNA: TGTGCCAGCAGCTTGAGTCTGCTAGCGGGGAGCGTGGGGACCCAGTACTTC; CDR3: CASSLSLLAGSVGTQYF
J: TRBJ1-6; V: TRBV5-6; size: NA; D: TRBD1; DNA: TGTGCCAGCAGCTTCCGGGACAGGTCGACACCCCTCCACTTT; CDR3: CASSFRDRSTPLHF
J: TRBJ1-2; V: TRBV30; size: few; D: TRBD1; DNA: TGTGCCTGGAAACTCAGGGACAGATCTAACTATGGCTACACCTTC; CDR3: CAWKLRDRSNYGYTF
J: TRBJ2-3; V: TRBV28; size: once; D: TRBD2; DNA: TGTGCCAGCGTCGGGAGGGTACCAGATACGCAGTATTTT; CDR3: CASVGRVPDTQYF
J: TRBJ1-5; V: TRBV6-5; size: NA; D: NA; DNA: TGTGCCAGCAGTTTAACCAGGGTCTCAGGCAATCAGCCCCAGCATTTT; CDR3: CASSLTRVSGNQPQHF
J: TRBJ1-2; V: TRBV29-1; size: NA; D: TRBD1; DNA: TGCAGCGCGCGGACAGGTGGAGATGGCTACACCTTC; CDR3: CSARTGGDGYTF
J: TRBJ1-3; V: TRBV5-1; size: NA; D: NA; DNA: TGCGCCAGCAGCTTGGTAGGGGTTGGAAACACCATATATTTT; CDR3: CASSLVGVGNTIYF
J: TRBJ2-3; V: TRBV30; size: NA; D: NA; DNA: TGTGCCTGGAGTGTAAGATCTAGCGCGAGCACAGATACGCAGTATTTT; CDR3: CAWSVRSSASTDTQYF
J: TRBJ1-2; V: TRBV30; size: NA; D: NA; DNA: TGTGCCTGGAGAGGGGCGCGGAGCTACACCTTC; CDR3: CAWRGARSYTF
J: TRBJ1-1; V: TRBV9; size: NA; D: NA; DNA: TGTGCCAGCAGCCCCACCGGGGGGAGGACTGAAGCTTTCTTT; CDR3: CASSPTGGRTEAFF
J: TRBJ2-3; V: TRBV30; size: NA; D: TRBD2; DNA: TGTGCCTGGAGGGCTAGCGGGAGTACAGATACGCAGTATTTT; CDR3: CAWRASGSTDTQYF
J: TRBJ1-2; V: TRBV4-1; size: NA; D: NA; DNA: TGCGCCAGCAGCACGGAGGAGGGGTATGGCTACACCTTC; CDR3: CASSTEEGYGYTF
J: TRBJ2-7; V: TRBV4-1; size: NA; D: NA; DNA: TGCGCCAGCAGCCAAGCTCAGCGTACCGAGCAGTACTTC; CDR3: CASSQAQRTEQYF
J: TRBJ2-1; V: TRBV29-1; size: NA; D: TRBD1; DNA: TGCAGCGCTCTCCGAGGGGGACAGGGGTGGAAGGATGAGCAGTTCTTC; CDR3: CSALRGGQGWKDEQFF
J: TRBJ2-5; V: TRBV7-8; size: NA; D: TRBD1; DNA: TGTGCCAGCAGCGTAGCCGGGACAGGGGGCGAGACCCAGTACTTC; CDR3: CASSVAGTGGETQYF